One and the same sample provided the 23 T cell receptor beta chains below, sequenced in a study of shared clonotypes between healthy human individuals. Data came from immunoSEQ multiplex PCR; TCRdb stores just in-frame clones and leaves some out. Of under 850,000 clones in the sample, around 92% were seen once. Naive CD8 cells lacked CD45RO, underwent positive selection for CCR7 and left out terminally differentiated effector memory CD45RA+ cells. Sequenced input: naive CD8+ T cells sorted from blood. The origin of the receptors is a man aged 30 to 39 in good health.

For the CDR3, the DNA is TGTGCCAGCAGCTTTGGCGGGGCCATTGCAACTAATGAAAAACTGTTTTTT. Translating gives CASSFGGAIATNEKLFF. The chain has TRBV11-2 and TRBJ1-4, with D possibly matching TRBD1 (5 bases). The germline CDR1 and CDR2 sequences are SGHAT and FQNNGV. The CDR3 runs to 17 residues. V was pared by 3 bases and J by 0 bases, with 14 bases between.

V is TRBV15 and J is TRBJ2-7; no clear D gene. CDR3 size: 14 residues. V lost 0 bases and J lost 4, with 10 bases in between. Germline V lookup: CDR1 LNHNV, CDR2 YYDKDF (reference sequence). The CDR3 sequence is CATSREEEAYEQYF. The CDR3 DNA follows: TGTGCCACCAGCAGAGAAGAAGAGGCTTACGAGCAGTACTTC. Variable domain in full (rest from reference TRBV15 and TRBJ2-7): DAMVIQNPRYQVTQFGKPVTLSCSQTLNHNVMYWYQQKSSQAPKLLFHYYDKDFNNEADTPDNFQSRRPNTSFCFLDIRSPGLGDTAMYLCATSREEEAYEQYFGPGTRLTVT.

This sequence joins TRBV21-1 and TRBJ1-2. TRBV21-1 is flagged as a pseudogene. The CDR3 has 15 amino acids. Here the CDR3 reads CASSIRCNPNYGYTF. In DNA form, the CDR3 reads TGTGCCAGCAGCATCCGATGCAATCCTAACTATGGCTACACCTTC.

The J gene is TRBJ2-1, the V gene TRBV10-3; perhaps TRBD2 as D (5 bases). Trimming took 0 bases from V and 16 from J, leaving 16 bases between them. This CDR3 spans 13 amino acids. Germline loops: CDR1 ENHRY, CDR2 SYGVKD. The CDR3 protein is CAISESSGSLGFF. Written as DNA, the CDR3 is TGTGCCATCAGTGAGTCTTCGGGAAGCCTAGGATTCTTC.

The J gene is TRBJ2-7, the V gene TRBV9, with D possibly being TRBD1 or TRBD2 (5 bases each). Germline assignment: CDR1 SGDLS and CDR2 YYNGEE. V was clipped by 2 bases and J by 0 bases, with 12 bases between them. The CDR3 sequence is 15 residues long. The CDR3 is CASSVGTDSSYEQYF. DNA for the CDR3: TGTGCCAGCAGCGTTGGGACGGATAGCTCCTACGAGCAGTACTTC. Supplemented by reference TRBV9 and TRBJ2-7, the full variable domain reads DSGVTQTPKHLITATGQRVTLRCSPRSGDLSVYWYQQSLDQGLQFLIQYYNGEERAKGNILERFSAQQFPDLHSELNLSSLELGDSALYFCASSVGTDSSYEQYFGPGTRLTVT.

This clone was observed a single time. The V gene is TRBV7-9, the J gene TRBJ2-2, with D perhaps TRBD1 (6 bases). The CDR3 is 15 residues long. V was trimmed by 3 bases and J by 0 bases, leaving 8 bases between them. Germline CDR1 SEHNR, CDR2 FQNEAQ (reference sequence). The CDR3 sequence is CASSFGQSNTGELFF. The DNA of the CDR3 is TGTGCCAGCAGCTTTGGACAGTCGAACACCGGGGAGCTGTTTTTT.

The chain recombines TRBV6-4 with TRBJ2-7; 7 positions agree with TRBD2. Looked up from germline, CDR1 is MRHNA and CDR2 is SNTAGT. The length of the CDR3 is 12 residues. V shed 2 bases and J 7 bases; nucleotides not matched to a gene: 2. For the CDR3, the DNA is TGTGCCAGCAGTGACGGCGGGGGTGAGCAGTACTTC. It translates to CASSDGGGEQYF.

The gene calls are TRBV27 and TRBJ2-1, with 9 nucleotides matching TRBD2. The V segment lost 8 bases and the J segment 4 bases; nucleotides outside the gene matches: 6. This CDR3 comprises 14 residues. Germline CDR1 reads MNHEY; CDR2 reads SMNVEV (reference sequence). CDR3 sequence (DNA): TGTGCCAGCGGTTCTAGCGGGGATTACAATGAGCAGTTCTTC. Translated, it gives CASGSSGDYNEQFF.

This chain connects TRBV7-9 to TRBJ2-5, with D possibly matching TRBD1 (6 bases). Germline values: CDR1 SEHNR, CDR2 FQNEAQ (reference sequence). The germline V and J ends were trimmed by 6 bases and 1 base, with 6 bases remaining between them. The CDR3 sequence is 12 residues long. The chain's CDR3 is CASRGGQETQYF. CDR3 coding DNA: TGTGCCAGCAGAGGGGGCCAAGAGACCCAGTACTTC.

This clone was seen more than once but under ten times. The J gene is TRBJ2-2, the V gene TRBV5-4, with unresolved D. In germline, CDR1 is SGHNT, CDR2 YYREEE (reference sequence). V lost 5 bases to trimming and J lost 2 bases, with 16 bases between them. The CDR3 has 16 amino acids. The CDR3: CASSRTLSSNTGELFF. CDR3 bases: TGTGCCAGCAGTAGGACCCTTAGCTCTAACACCGGGGAGCTGTTTTTT. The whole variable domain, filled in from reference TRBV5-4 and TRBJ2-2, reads ETGVTQSPTHLIKTRGQQVTLRCSSQSGHNTVSWYQQALGQGPQFIFQYYREEENGRGNFPPRFSGLQFPNYSSELNVNALELDDSALYLCASSRTLSSNTGELFFGEGSRLTVL.

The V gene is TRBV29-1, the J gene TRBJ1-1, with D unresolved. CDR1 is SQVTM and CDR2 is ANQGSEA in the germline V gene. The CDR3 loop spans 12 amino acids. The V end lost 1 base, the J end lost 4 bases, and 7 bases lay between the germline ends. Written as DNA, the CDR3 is TGCAGCGTTGAAGTGGGAGGCACTGAAGCTTTCTTT. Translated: CSVEVGGTEAFF.

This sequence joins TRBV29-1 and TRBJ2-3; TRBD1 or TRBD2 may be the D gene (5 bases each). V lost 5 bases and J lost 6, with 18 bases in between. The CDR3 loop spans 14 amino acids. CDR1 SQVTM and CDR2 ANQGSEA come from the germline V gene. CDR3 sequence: CSVWGRVGPDTQYF. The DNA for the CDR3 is TGCAGCGTTTGGGGGAGAGTAGGCCCGGATACGCAGTATTTT.

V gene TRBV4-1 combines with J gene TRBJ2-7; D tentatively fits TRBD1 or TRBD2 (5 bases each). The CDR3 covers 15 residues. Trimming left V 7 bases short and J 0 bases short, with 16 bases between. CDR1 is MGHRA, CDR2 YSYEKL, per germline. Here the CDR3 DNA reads TGCGCCAGCACCTCAAGCCCAGGGACCTCCTACGAGCAGTACTTC. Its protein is CASTSSPGTSYEQYF.

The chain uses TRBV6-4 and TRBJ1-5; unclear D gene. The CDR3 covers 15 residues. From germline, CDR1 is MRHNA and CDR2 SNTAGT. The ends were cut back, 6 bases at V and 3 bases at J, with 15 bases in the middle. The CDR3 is CASSHAGEINQPQHF. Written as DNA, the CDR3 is TGTGCCAGCAGCCATGCCGGGGAGATCAATCAGCCCCAGCATTTT.

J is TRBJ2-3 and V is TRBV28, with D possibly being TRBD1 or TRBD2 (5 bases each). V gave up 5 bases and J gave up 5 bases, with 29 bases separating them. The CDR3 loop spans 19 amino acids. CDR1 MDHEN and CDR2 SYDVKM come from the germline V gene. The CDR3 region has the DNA TGTGCCAGCAGTACACCATTATCAAGCGGAAAGGGACCCGTAGATACGCAGTATTTT. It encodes CASSTPLSSGKGPVDTQYF.

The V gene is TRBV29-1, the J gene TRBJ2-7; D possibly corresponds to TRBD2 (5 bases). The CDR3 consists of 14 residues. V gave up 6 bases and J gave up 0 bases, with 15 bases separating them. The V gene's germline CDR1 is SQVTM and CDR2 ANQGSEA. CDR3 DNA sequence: TGCAGCGTCGTAACTAGTTCCGGCTCCTACGAGCAGTACTTC. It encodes CSVVTSSGSYEQYF.

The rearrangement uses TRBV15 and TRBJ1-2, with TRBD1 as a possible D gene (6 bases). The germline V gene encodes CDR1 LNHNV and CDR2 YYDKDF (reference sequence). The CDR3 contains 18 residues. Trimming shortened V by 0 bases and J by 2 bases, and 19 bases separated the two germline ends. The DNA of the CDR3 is TGTGCCACCAGCAGAGAGGGGGGGGGCACAGGAGACAACTATGGCTACACCTTC. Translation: CATSREGGGTGDNYGYTF.

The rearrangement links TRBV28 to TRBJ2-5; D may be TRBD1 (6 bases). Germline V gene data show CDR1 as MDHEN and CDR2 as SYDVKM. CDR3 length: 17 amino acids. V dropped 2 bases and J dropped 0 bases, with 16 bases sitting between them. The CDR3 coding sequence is TGTGCCAGCAGTTTACTACAGGGTGCGTCCTACCAAGAGACCCAGTACTTC. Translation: CASSLLQGASYQETQYF.

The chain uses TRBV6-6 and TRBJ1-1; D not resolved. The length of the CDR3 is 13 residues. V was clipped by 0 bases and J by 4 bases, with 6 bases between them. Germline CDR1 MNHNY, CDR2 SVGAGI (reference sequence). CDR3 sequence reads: CASSYSGFTEAFF. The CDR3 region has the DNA TGTGCCAGCAGTTACTCGGGGTTCACTGAAGCTTTCTTT.

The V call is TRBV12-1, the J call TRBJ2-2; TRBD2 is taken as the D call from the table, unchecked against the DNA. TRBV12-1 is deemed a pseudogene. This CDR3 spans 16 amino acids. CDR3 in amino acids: CASSLRLAGEAGELFF. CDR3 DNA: TGTGCCAGCAGCTTGCGACTAGCGGGAGAGGCCGGGGAGCTGTTTTTT.

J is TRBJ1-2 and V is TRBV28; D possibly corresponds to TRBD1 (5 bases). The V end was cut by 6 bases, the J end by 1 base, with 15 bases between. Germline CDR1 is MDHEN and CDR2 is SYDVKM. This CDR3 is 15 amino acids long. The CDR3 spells CASRIWGTDNYGYTF. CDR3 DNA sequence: TGTGCCAGCAGAATATGGGGGACTGATAACTATGGCTACACCTTC.

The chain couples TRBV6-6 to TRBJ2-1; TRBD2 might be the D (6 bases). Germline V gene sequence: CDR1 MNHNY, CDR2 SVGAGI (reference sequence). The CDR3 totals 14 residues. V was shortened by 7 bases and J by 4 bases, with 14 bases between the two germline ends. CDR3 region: CASTKGLVYNEQFF. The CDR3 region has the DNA TGTGCCAGCACCAAGGGACTTGTTTACAATGAGCAGTTCTTC.

CDR3 region: CASSPTPRGAQYF. The CDR3 DNA is TGTGCCAGCAGCCCGACCCCTCGGGGAGCGCAGTATTTT. The rearrangement links TRBV5-5 to TRBJ2-3; possible D gene TRBD2, 5 bases. The CDR3 loop spans 13 amino acids. CDR1 SGHKS and CDR2 YYEKEE come from the germline V gene (reference sequence). The germline V and J ends were trimmed by 4 bases and 10 bases, with 16 bases remaining between them.